The TCR beta chain described here comes from a study of radiotherapy plus CTLA-4 blockade in lung cancer. As for the study in general: Disease control was achieved by approximately 32% of patients, and objective responses by 18%.

CTLA-4 blockade with ipilimumab, together with focal radiation, was given to patients with chemo-refractory metastatic non-small-cell lung cancer. This clone appeared a few times. Its antigen is unknown. General study points: Following radiotherapy plus ipilimumab, tumor-derived TCR clones expanded in the blood. Alongside interferon-beta, early blood T cell clone dynamics were reportedly the best predictor of response.

This CDR3 has 18 residues. Trimming removed 2 bases at V and 0 bases at J, with 17 bases between. CDR1 is SGHVS and CDR2 is FQNEAQ in the germline V gene. TCRdb keeps only in-frame clones here, not all; method: immunoSEQ multiplex PCR. The sample yields around 26,000 clones, 73% seen once. Here the sequenced sample was peripheral blood, taken from a patient treated with radiotherapy plus ipilimumab. The TCR originated in a human donor with non-small cell lung cancer who had stable disease on radiotherapy plus ipilimumab. V and J are TRBV7-8 and TRBJ1-5; D remains unclear. The CDR3 bases are TGTGCCAGCAGCTTAACAGTTCTCGCCTTTGATAGCAATCAGCCCCAGCATTTT. As protein: CASSLTVLAFDSNQPQHF.